These T cell receptor beta chains were read from a single sample in a study of CD8 T cells in Susac syndrome. TCRdb re-analysed the immunoSEQ multiplex PCR reads in MiXCR, keeping a single row per CDR3 protein. Of roughly 130,000 distinct CDR3 sequences listed, roughly 95% are singletons. The sequencing sample was made of CD4+ T cells from PBMCs. Receptors originate from a human donor with multiple sclerosis. CDR3s include the opening cysteine and the closing phenylalanine or tryptophan. A D gene is named only where the DNA matches it firmly. Expanded clones are given a class, and other clones once, few, many or no size at all.

j_gene,abundance,d_gene,v_gene,CDR3nt,CDR3aa
TRBJ2-7,-,-,TRBV28,TGTGCCAGCAGTGTATGGGACACCGTTGGCGAGCAGTACTTC,CASSVWDTVGEQYF
TRBJ1-5,-,-,TRBV5-6,TGTGCCAGCAGCTTGAGGGGCAGCCATAGCAATCAGCCCCAGCATTTT,CASSLRGSHSNQPQHF
TRBJ2-7,once,TRBD2,TRBV18,TGTGCCAGCTCACCACTCCCGGGAGGGAGCTACGAGCAGTACTTC,CASSPLPGGSYEQYF
TRBJ2-1,few,-,TRBV3-1,TGTGCCAGCAGCCAAGGGGGGGAGCAGTTCTTC,CASSQGGEQFF
TRBJ2-7,-,TRBD1,TRBV12-3/TRBV12-4,TGTGCCAGCAGTCCAACAGGGGTGTACGAGCAGTACTTC,CASSPTGVYEQYF
TRBJ2-3,-,-,TRBV28,TGTGCCAGCAGTCTAGGGGCCCTAGATACGCAGTATTTT,CASSLGALDTQYF
TRBJ2-7,-,TRBD2,TRBV9,TGTGCCAGCAGCGTAGAGGTAGGACAAGCGGGGGGCTCCTCCTACGAGCAGTACTTC,CASSVEVGQAGGSSYEQYF
TRBJ1-4,-,-,TRBV29-1,TGCAGCGTTGACCAGGGAAGGAGAAAAAAACTGTTTTTT,CSVDQGRRKKLFF
TRBJ2-3,-,-,TRBV10-3,TGTGCCATCAGTGAGTCGTGGACGATGGGCACAGATACGCAGTATTTT,CAISESWTMGTDTQYF
TRBJ2-4,-,TRBD1,TRBV7-2,TGTGCCAGTGACGGGACAGGGGGCTTCAAAAACATTCAGTACTTC,CASDGTGGFKNIQYF
TRBJ1-5,-,-,TRBV12-3/TRBV12-4,TGTGCCAGCAGTTCCCGGGCAGAGCGACAGCCCCAGCATTTT,CASSSRAERQPQHF
TRBJ2-7,-,TRBD2,TRBV28,TGTGCCAGCAGGACACCGACTAGCGGGGGAGAGCAGTACTTC,CASRTPTSGGEQYF
TRBJ2-7,-,TRBD1,TRBV9,TGTGCCAGGACGCAACGGGACAGGGGCTACGAGCAGTACTTC,CARTQRDRGYEQYF